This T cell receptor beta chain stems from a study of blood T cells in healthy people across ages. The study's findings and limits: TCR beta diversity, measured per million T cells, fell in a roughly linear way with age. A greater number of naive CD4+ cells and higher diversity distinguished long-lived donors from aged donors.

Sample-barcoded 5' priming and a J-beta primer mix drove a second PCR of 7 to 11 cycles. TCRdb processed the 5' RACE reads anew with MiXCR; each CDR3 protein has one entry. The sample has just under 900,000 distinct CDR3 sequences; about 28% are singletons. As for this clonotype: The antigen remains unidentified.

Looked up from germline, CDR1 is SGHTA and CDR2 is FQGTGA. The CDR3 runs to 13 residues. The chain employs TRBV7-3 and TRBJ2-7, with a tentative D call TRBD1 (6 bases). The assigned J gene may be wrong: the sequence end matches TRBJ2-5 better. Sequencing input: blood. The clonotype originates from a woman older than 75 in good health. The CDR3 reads CASSWKGEKTQYF. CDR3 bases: TGTGCCAGCAGCTGGAAGGGGGAGAAGACCCAGTACTTC.